This T cell receptor beta chain was found in a study of blood T cell repertoires in COVID-19. At the level of the study: COVID-19 samples from acute and convalescent phases originated in the United States, Italy and Spain. PBMCs, B-cell-depleted T cells, or T cells provided the cDNA or gDNA that made up the material.

This clone came up once. The method was immunoSEQ multiplex PCR; TCRdb's version includes in-frame clones alone and lacks a portion of them. The top ten clones hold 2% to 3% of a sample with about 100,000 clones, around 86% of them seen once. Trimming took off 2 bases at V and 1 base at J, with 12 bases between the two ends. Germline CDR1 SGHTA, CDR2 FQGNSA. This CDR3 is 15 amino acids long. The sequence came from a woman in her 50s who had recovered from COVID-19. The sequencing sample was made of PBMCs or T cells enriched from blood (not recorded which). V gene TRBV7-2 combines with J gene TRBJ2-7; D not certain. The CDR3 here is CASSLRRFPSYEQYF. The CDR3 bases are TGTGCCAGCAGCTTACGGAGATTCCCGTCCTACGAGCAGTACTTC.